This T cell receptor beta chain comes out of a study of cytomegalovirus exposure and HLA in healthy donors. As for the study in general: The same platform was used for the 90 to 150 validation repertoires and the roughly 600 first-cohort repertoires, a later analysis reported.

This clone turned up a few times. What it binds is unknown. The table came from immunoSEQ multiplex PCR; TCRdb's copy has only in-frame clones and leaves some out. The sample yields under 250,000 clones, around 86% seen once. General study findings and limits: Testing in vitro showed a few CMV-associated chains specific for CMV antigens.

The CDR3 has 13 residues. V was trimmed by 5 bases and J by 3 bases, leaving 11 bases between them. Germline CDR1 SEHNR, CDR2 FQNEAQ (reference sequence). This chain connects TRBV7-9 to TRBJ2-7; TRBD1 might be the D (6 bases). This clonotype originated in a woman aged 18-30 years in good health and CMV-seropositive. Sequencing was performed on PBMCs. CDR3 in amino acids: CASSPPGHYEQYF. The CDR3 nucleotides are TGTGCCAGCAGCCCCCCGGGACACTACGAGCAGTACTTC.